This record looks at one T cell receptor (beta chain) sequence and its context. These data are taken from a study of immune cell composition in non-small cell lung cancer. The assay was immunoSEQ multiplex PCR, and TCRdb's table has in-frame clones only and misses some. Among approximately 4,300 clones, about 80% were seen once, and the ten largest hold 9.5% to 12%. The source is a human donor with non-small cell lung cancer. The sample comprised lung tumor tissue.

CDR3 in amino acids: CASSFGVGETQYF. DNA of the CDR3: TGTGCCAGCAGCTTCGGGGTTGGAGAGACCCAGTACTTC. The chain has TRBV7-3 and TRBJ2-5; D is perhaps TRBD2 (5 bases). The V gene lost 3 bases and the J gene lost 4 bases, with 9 bases spanning the gap. Germline-derived CDR1 and CDR2 are SGHTA and FQGTGA. This CDR3 spans 13 amino acids.